This T cell receptor (beta chain) was sequenced in a study of blood T cell repertoires in COVID-19. Study-wide context: Donors in the United States, Italy and Spain gave samples during acute or convalescent COVID-19.

In the source study's methods: From reference gene primer amplification, estimates of nucleated cell counts were derived. Using immunoSEQ multiplex PCR, the repertoire was profiled, and TCRdb retains in-frame clones only, with some absent. The V and J calls and clone size are taken from that table; D and trimming were inferred from the DNA. The data contain about 15,000 clones, around 73% of them seen just once; the ten biggest clones take up 9.7%. Germline V gene sequence: CDR1 SGDLS, CDR2 YYNGEE. There are 13 residues in the CDR3. Trimming stripped 6 bases from V and 4 bases from J, with 13 bases between.

Sample: peripheral blood. The V call is TRBV9, the J call TRBJ1-2; D ambiguous. The receptor was isolated from a man between 65 and 80 years old with acute or convalescent COVID-19. This CDR3 is CASNPGLGYGYTF. CDR3 DNA sequence: TGTGCCAGCAATCCGGGGTTGGGCTATGGCTACACCTTC.